This T cell receptor beta chain was found in a study of regulatory T cells in long-lasting Graves disease. This clonotype was seen only a few times. This sample's time point: persistent/refractory GD, antithyroid drugs over 5 years with positive TRAb. Making the TCR library involved RNA that had been extracted from PBMCs. American Thyroid Association guidelines defined how Graves' disease was diagnosed. Peripheral blood, nine milliliters of it, was drawn into EDTA tubes. HTBI primers from iRepertoire and Arm-PCR of CDR3 regions yielded the TCR beta libraries. MiXCR was run by TCRdb on the multiplex PCR reads, yielding one entry per CDR3 protein. Among 650,000 to 850,000 distinct CDR3 sequences listed, 25% to 35% were seen once. V was pared by 3 bases and J by 1 base, with 4 bases of the junction left unmatched. Per the germline V gene, CDR1 is WNHNN and CDR2 is SYGVQD (reference sequence). The CDR3 has 16 residues.

The sequence was collected from a female donor with Graves disease. The material was peripheral blood mononuclear cells (PBMCs), obtained when the disease was refractory, from a patient treated with antithyroid drugs. The chain recombines TRBV10-1 with TRBJ2-5, with 11 bases that match TRBD2. CDR3 nucleotides: TGCGCCAGCAGTGACCCCGGGACTAGCGGCCAAGAGACCCAGTACTTC. It is translated as CASSDPGTSGQETQYF.